The 8 T cell receptor beta chains below come from one sample, sequenced in a study of sequential checkpoint blockade in melanoma. Assay used: immunoSEQ multiplex PCR; TCRdb lists only in-frame clones, some missing. The sample holds roughly 29,000 clones, about 83% seen once. As to treatment: randomized to nivolumab then ipilimumab (arm A) or the reverse (arm B). The sample consisted of CD8+ T cells sorted from blood (inferred from file names), taken from a patient given nivolumab and ipilimumab in sequence. The receptor source for this set is a human donor with melanoma.

This chain uses TRBV27 with TRBJ1-5; 11 bases fit TRBD1. The CDR3 contains 16 residues. J lost 3 bases, V lost 2 bases, and 3 bases had no gene match. In germline, CDR1 is MNHEY, CDR2 SMNVEV (reference sequence). CDR3 DNA sequence: TGTGCCAGCAGTTTAGGACAGGGGGCTATCAATCAGCCCCAGCATTTT. Residues: CASSLGQGAINQPQHF.

This chain joins TRBV19 and TRBJ2-1, with TRBD1 identical over 7 bases. This CDR3 has 15 amino acids. Germline V gene data show CDR1 as LNHDA and CDR2 as SQIVND (reference sequence). V shed 8 bases and J 0 bases; nucleotides not matched to a gene: 7. CDR3 nucleotide sequence: TGTGCCAGTCAGGCTGACAGGGACTCCTACAATGAGCAGTTCTTC. Protein sequence: CASQADRDSYNEQFF.

This chain joins TRBV27 and TRBJ1-3; D unresolved. This CDR3 comprises 17 residues. CDR1 is MNHEY, CDR2 SMNVEV, per germline (reference sequence). V was pared by 5 bases and J by 0 bases, with 17 bases between. CDR3 nucleotide sequence: TGTGCCAGCAGTCCACTAGCCCCGACCGTCTCTGGAAACACCATATATTTT. Its protein is CASSPLAPTVSGNTIYF.

The chain is built from TRBV19 and TRBJ2-7; TRBD1 agrees at 8 bases. With 3 bases clipped from V and 3 bases from J, the junction kept 1 base outside the gene matches. CDR1 is LNHDA and CDR2 is SQIVND in the germline V gene (reference sequence). The CDR3 length is 13 residues. The CDR3 protein is CASSIGTGYEQYF. CDR3 bases: TGTGCCAGTAGTATCGGGACAGGCTACGAGCAGTACTTC.

V usage is TRBV10-2 and J usage is TRBJ2-7; weak D call: TRBD1 (6 bases). CDR3 length: 16 residues. The V and J ends lost 3 bases and 2 bases respectively, with 17 bases between them. Germline loops: CDR1 WSHSY, CDR2 SAAADI. The CDR3 spells CASSDHSRDNPYEQYF. In DNA, the CDR3 is TGCGCCAGCAGTGACCACTCTAGGGACAACCCCTACGAGCAGTACTTC.

V and J are TRBV19 and TRBJ2-7; tentative D call: TRBD2 (6 bases). Germline loops: CDR1 LNHDA, CDR2 SQIVND (reference sequence). This CDR3 has 15 amino acids. Trimming removed 5 bases at V and 0 bases at J, with 14 bases between. This CDR3 is CASSVTPGLSYEQYF. The CDR3 DNA sequence: TGTGCCAGTAGTGTAACTCCGGGACTCTCCTACGAGCAGTACTTC.

This chain links TRBV27 with TRBJ2-7, with D perhaps matching TRBD1 (6 bases). Trimming took 3 bases from V and 7 from J, leaving 13 bases between them. The CDR3 has 13 amino acids. Per germline, CDR1 MNHEY and CDR2 SMNVEV (reference sequence). In nucleotides, the CDR3 is TGTGCCAGCAGTTTTACAGGGCTAGAAGAGCAGTACTTC. Translating it yields CASSFTGLEEQYF.

The chain has TRBV6-6 and TRBJ1-1, with TRBD1 as a possible D gene (6 bases). V lost 2 bases, J lost 5 bases, and 12 bases lay in between. This CDR3 spans 14 amino acids. CDR1 and CDR2 from the germline V gene are MNHNY and SVGAGI (reference sequence). DNA for the CDR3: TGTGCCAGCAGTTACGGGGGGGGCGAGACTGAAGCTTTCTTT. Its protein product is CASSYGGGETEAFF.